A single TCR beta chain is shown here with its context. Only in-frame clones appear in the TCRdb table, and some are missing; sequencing was by immunoSEQ multiplex PCR. The profile shows some 80,000 clones, approximately 93% of them singletons. This record comes from a study of T cell changes during pregnancy in multiple sclerosis. This CDR3 is built from 12 residues. V was cut by 4 bases and J by 4 bases, with 8 bases left in between. Germline assignment: CDR1 LNHDA and CDR2 SQIVND (reference sequence). The sequence derives from a female donor with multiple sclerosis, enrolled in a pregnancy study. J is TRBJ2-7 and V is TRBV19; possible D gene TRBD1, 5 bases. The sequenced sample was CD4+ T cells from peripheral blood mononuclear cells, obtained after pregnancy. The CDR3 region has the DNA TGTGCCAGTAGTAGGTCAGGGTACGAGCAGTACTTC. Translation: CASSRSGYEQYF.